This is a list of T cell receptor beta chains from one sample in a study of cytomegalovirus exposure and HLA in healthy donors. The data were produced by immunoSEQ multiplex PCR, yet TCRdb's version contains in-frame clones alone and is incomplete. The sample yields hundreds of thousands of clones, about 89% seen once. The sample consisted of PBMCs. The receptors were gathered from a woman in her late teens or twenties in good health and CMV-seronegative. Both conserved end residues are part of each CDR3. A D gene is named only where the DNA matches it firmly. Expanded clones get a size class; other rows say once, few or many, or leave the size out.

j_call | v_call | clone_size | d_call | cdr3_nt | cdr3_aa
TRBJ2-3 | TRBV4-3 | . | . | TGCGCCAGCAGCCAAGCAGGAAATTCGGCAGATACGCAGTATTTT | CASSQAGNSADTQYF
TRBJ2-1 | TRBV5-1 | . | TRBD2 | TGCGCCAGCAGCGCCCAAGGGACTAAATCCTACAATGAGCAGTTCTTC | CASSAQGTKSYNEQFF
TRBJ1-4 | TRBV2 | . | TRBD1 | TGTGCCGGACAGGGGGAGAAGGTTGAAAAACTGTTTTTT | CAGQGEKVEKLFF
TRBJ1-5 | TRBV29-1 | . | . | TGCAGCGTTCTTCTCCAGAGCAATCAGCCCCAGCATTTT | CSVLLQSNQPQHF
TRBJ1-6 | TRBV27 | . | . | TGTGCCAGCAGCCTACAGAGCTCCTATAATTCACCCCTCCACTTT | CASSLQSSYNSPLHF
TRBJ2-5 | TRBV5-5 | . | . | TGTGCCAGCAGCGCCACAGGGGGAGGGCAAGAGACCCAGTACTTC | CASSATGGGQETQYF
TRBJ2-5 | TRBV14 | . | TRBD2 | TGTGCCAGCAGCCAATCCTTTCCTAGCGGGAGCGGCGAAGAGACCCAGTACTTC | CASSQSFPSGSGEETQYF
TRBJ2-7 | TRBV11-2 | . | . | TGTGCCAGCAGCTTAGTATGGGCAGGGGACGAGCAGTACTTC | CASSLVWAGDEQYF
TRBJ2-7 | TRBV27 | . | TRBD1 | TGTGCCAGCAGTTTATTTACCGGGTCCGGGACAGGGGCCTACGAGCAGTACTTC | CASSLFTGSGTGAYEQYF
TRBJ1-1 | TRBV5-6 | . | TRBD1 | TGTGCCAGCAGCTATTGGAAGGGGGCGAGCACTGAAGCTTTCTTT | CASSYWKGASTEAFF
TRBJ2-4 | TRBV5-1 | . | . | TGCGCCAGCAGCTTTGAACGCAGTCTAGCCAAAAACATTCAGTACTTC | CASSFERSLAKNIQYF
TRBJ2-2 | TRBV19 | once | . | TGTGCCAGTCGTTCAGCCGGGGAGCTGTTTTTT | CASRSAGELFF
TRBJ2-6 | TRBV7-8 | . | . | TGTGCCAGCAGCCCATTGGGCCAGGTTCCCGGGGCCAACGTCCTGACTTTC | CASSPLGQVPGANVLTF
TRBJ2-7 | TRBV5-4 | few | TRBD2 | TGTGCCAGCAGCTTCGTAGCGGGGGATTACGAGCAGTACTTC | CASSFVAGDYEQYF
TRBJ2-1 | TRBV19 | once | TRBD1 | TGTGCCAGCAGGGACAGGGGGGACAATGAGCAGTTCTTC | CASRDRGDNEQFF
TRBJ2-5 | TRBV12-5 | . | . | TGTGCTAGTGGTCCAGGGAGCGGGGAGACCCAGTACTTC | CASGPGSGETQYF
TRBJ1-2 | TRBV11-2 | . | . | TGTGCCAGCAGCTTAGGTGTCGGCAGGATACATTTCGGCTATGGCTACACCTTC | CASSLGVGRIHFGYGYTF
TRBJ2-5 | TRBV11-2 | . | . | TGTGCCAGCAGCTTAGCCTCGGCTAGTCAGTACTTC | CASSLASASQYF
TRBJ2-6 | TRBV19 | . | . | TGTGCCAGTAGTATCATAGTCTCTGGGGCCAACGTCCTGACTTTC | CASSIIVSGANVLTF
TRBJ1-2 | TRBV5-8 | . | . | TGTGCCAGCAGCCAGTATTCCAACTATGGCTACACCTTC | CASSQYSNYGYTF
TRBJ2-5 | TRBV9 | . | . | TGTGCCAGCAGCCTCTCGAGTTCGGGTACGGAAGAGACCCAGTACTTC | CASSLSSSGTEETQYF
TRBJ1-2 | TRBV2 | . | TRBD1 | TGTGCCAGCAGTGGGGACAGGACAACGTCAGGTGGCTACACCTTC | CASSGDRTTSGGYTF
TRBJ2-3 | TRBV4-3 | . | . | TGCGCCAGCAGCCAAGAGGCGGGGACGTACCGCACAGATACGCAGTATTTT | CASSQEAGTYRTDTQYF
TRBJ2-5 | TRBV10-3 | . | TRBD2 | TGTGCCATCAGTGAACTTCTCGCGGGAGTGGGGGAGACCCAGTACTTC | CAISELLAGVGETQYF
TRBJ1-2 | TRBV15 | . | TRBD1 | TGTGCCACCAGCAGGGACAGGGATGGCTACACCTTT | CATSRDRDGYTF
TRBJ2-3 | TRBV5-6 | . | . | TGTGCCAGCAGGGGGGTGGGCAGGGGGGAAGGGGATACGCAGTATTTT | CASRGVGRGEGDTQYF